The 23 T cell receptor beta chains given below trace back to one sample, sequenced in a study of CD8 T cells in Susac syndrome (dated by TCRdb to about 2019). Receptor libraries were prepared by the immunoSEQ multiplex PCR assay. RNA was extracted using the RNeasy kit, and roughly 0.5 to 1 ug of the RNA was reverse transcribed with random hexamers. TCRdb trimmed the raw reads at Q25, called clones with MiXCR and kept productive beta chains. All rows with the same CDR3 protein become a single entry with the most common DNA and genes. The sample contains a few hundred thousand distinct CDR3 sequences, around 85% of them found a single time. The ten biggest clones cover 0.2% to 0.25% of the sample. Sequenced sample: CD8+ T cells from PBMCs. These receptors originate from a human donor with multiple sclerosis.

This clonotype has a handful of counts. Here the CDR3 reads CASSLGTGGDYEQYF. The CDR3 DNA follows: TGTGCCAGCAGCTTGGGGACAGGGGGGGACTACGAGCAGTACTTC. V usage is TRBV5-6 and J usage is TRBJ2-7; 10 bases are a match to TRBD1. The germline V gene encodes CDR1 SGHDT and CDR2 YYEEEE. The CDR3 has 15 amino acids. Trimming at V came to 0 bases and at J to 3 bases, leaving 3 bases not matched to a gene.

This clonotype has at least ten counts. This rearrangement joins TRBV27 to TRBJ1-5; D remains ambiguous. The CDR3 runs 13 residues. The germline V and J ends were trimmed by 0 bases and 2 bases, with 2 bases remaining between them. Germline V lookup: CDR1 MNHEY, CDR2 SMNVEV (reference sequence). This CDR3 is CASSLSGNQPQHF. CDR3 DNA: TGTGCCAGCAGTTTATCGGGCAATCAGCCCCAGCATTTT.

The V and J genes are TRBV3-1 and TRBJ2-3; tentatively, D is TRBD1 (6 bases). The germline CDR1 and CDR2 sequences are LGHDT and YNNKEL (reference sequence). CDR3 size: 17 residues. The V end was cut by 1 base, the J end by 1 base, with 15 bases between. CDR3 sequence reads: CASSQVHMGAGTDTQYF. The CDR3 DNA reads TGTGCCAGCAGCCAAGTTCATATGGGGGCTGGCACAGATACGCAGTATTTT.

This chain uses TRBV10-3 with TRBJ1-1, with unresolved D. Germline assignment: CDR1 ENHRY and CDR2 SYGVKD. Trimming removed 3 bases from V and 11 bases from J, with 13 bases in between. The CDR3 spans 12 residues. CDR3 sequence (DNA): TGTGCCATCAGTGAAGGGTTCTACAATGCTTTCTTT. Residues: CAISEGFYNAFF.

CDR3 in amino acids: CSARDLAGGPGELFF. In DNA, the CDR3 is TGCAGTGCTAGAGATCTAGCGGGAGGGCCCGGGGAGCTGTTTTTT. This rearrangement joins TRBV20-1 to TRBJ2-2; 12 bases align to TRBD2. The CDR3 sequence is 15 residues long. Germline V gene sequence: CDR1 DFQATT, CDR2 SNEGSKA (reference sequence). The ends lost 0 bases at V and 6 bases at J; junction bases unmatched: 2.

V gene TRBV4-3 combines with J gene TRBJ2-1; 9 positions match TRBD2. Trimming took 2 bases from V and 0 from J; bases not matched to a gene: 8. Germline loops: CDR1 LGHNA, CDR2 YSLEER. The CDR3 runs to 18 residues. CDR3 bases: TGCGCCAGCAGCCAAACCCGCTGGACTAGCGACTCCTACAATGAGCAGTTCTTC. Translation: CASSQTRWTSDSYNEQFF.

The CDR3 DNA reads as TGTGCCAGCAGCAAAGTCACCGGTTCCCCGGACAGGGGACCAGAGGGCTACACCTTC. Translated: CASSKVTGSPDRGPEGYTF. The chain carries TRBV12-3 or TRBV12-4 and TRBJ1-2; 9 positions agree with TRBD1. V dropped 6 bases and J dropped 8; count of bases not matched to a gene: 25. The CDR3 runs 19 residues.

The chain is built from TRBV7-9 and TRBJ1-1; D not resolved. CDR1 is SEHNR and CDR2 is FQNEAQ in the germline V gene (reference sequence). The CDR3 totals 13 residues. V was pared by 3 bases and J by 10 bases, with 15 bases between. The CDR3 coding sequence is TGTGCCAGCAGCTTGCCTGGGCTCCAAGGAGCTTTCTTT. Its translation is CASSLPGLQGAFF.

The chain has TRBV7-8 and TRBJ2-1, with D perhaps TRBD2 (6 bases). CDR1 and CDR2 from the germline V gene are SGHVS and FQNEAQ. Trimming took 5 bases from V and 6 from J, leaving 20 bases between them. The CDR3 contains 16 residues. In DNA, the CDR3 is TGTGCCAGCAGCGCCCAACCGGGACTGGGTGTCAATGAGCAGTTCTTC. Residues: CASSAQPGLGVNEQFF.

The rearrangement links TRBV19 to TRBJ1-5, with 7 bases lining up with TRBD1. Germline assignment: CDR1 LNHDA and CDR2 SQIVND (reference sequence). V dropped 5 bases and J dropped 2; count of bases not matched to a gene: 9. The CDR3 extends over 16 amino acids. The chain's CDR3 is CASSVTGDYGNQPQHF. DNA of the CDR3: TGTGCCAGTAGTGTCACAGGGGATTACGGCAATCAGCCCCAGCATTTT.

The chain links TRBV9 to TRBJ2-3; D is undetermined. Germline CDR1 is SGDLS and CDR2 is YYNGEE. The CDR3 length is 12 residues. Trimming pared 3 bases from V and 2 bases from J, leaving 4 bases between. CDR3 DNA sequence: TGTGCCAGCAGCGCGTCCACAGATACGCAGTATTTT. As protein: CASSASTDTQYF.

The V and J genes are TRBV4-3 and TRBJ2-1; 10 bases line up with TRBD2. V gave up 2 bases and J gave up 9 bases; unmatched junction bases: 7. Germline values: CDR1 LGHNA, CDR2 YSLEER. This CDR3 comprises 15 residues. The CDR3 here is CASSQLPGLAREQFF. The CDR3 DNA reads TGCGCCAGCAGCCAACTCCCGGGACTAGCGCGTGAGCAGTTCTTC.

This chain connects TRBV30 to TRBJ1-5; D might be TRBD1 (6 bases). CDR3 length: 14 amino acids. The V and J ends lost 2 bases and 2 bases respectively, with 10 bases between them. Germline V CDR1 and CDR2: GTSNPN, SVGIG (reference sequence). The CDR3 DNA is TGTGCCTGGAGTAGGGGGATGGGCAATCAGCCCCAGCATTTT. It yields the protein CAWSRGMGNQPQHF. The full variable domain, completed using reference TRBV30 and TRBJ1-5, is SQTIHQWPATLVQPVGSPLSLECTVEGTSNPNLYWYRQAAGRGLQLLFYSVGIGQISSEVPQNLSASRPQDRQFILSSKKLLLSDSGFYLCAWSRGMGNQPQHFGDGTRLSIL.

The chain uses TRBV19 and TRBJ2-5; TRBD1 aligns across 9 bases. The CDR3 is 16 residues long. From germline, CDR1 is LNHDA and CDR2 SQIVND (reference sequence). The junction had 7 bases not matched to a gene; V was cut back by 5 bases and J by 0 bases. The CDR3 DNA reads TGTGCCAGTAGTCCCCGCGGGACAGGGTACCAAGAGACCCAGTACTTC. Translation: CASSPRGTGYQETQYF. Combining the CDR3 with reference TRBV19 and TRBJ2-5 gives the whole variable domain DGGITQSPKYLFRKEGQNVTLSCEQNLNHDAMYWYRQDPGQGLRLIYYSQIVNDFQKGDIAEGYSVSREKKESFPLTVTSAQKNPTAFYLCASSPRGTGYQETQYFGPGTRLLVL.

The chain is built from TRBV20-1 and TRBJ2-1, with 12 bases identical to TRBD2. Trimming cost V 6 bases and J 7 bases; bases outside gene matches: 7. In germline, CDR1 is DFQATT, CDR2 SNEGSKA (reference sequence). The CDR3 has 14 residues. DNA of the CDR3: TGCAGTGCGAGACTAGCGGGAGCCGGTAATGAGCAGTTCTTC. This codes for CSARLAGAGNEQFF.

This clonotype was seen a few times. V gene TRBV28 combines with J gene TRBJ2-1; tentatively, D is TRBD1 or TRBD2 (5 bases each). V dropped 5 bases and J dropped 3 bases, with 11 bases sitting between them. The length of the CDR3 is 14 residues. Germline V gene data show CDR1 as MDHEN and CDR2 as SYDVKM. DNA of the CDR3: TGTGCCAGCAGTAGGGTGAGGGGCTACAATGAGCAGTTCTTC. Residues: CASSRVRGYNEQFF.

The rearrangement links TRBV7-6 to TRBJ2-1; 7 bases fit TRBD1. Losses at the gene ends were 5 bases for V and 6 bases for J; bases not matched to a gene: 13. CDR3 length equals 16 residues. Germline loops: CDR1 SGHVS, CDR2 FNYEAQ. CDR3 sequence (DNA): TGTGCCAGCAGCCACCTGGGGGCAGGGGGACCCAATGAGCAGTTCTTC. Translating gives CASSHLGAGGPNEQFF. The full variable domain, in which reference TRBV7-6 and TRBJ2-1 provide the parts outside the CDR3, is GAGVSQSPRYKVTKRGQDVALRCDPISGHVSLYWYRQALGQGPEFLTYFNYEAQQDKSGLPNDRFSAERPEGSISTLTIQRTEQRDSAMYRCASSHLGAGGPNEQFFGPGTRLTVL.

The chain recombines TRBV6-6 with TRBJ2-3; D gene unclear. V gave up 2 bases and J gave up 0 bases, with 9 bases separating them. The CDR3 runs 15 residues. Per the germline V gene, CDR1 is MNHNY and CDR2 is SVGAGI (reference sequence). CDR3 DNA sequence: TGTGCCAGCAGTTACGGGGAATTCAGCACAGATACGCAGTATTTT. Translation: CASSYGEFSTDTQYF.

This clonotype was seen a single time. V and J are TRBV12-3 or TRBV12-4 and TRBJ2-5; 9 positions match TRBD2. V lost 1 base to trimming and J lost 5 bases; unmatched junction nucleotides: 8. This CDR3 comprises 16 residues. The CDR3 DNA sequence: TGTGCCAGCAGTTTAGGCCCGGGACTAGCAGAGGAGACCCAGTACTTC. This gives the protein CASSLGPGLAEETQYF.

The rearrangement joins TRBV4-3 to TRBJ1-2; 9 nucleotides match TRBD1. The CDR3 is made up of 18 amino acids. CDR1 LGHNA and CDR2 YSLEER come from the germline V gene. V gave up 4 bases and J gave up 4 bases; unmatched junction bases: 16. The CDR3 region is CASSPDVWTGVDGYGYTF. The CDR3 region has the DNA TGCGCCAGCAGCCCTGACGTTTGGACAGGGGTTGACGGCTATGGCTACACCTTC.

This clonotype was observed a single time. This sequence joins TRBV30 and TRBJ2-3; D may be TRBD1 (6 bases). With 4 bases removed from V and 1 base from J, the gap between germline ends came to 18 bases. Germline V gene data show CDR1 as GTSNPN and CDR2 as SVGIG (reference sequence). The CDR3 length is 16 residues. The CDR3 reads CAWTSGAGWGTDTQYF. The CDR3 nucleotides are TGTGCCTGGACCTCAGGGGCTGGCTGGGGCACAGATACGCAGTATTTT.

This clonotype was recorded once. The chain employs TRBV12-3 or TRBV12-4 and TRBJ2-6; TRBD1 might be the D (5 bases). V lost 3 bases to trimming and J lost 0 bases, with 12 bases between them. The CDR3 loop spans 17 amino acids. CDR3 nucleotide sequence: TGTGCCAGCAGTTTCCCAGGGCCCAGCTCTGGGGCCAACGTCCTGACTTTC. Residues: CASSFPGPSSGANVLTF.

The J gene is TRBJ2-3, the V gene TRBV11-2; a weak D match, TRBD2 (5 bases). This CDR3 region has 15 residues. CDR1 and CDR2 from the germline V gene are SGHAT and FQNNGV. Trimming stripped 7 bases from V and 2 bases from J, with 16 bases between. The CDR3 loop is CASISGQFHTDTQYF. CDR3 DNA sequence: TGTGCCAGCATCAGCGGCCAGTTCCACACAGATACGCAGTATTTT.